This TCR beta chain was profiled in a study of Ad26.COV2.S vaccination and SARS-CoV-2 variants. The sample's treatment: 19 received Ad26.COV2.S at low or high dose, single or two shots; 5 received placebo; per-sample allocation not given. It was on day 63 after the first vaccine or placebo injection that samples were taken. Measured with immunoSEQ multiplex PCR; TCRdb has only the in-frame clones, and not every one. The sample lists about 350,000 clones, 75% to 90% occurring once. This CDR3 has 14 amino acids. CDR1 and CDR2 (germline): KGHSH, LQKENI. V was pared by 6 bases and J by 2 bases, with 10 bases between.

The source was peripheral blood, collected in a trial of Ad26.COV2.S vaccine versus placebo. This receptor was taken from a person between 18 and 65 years old who received the Ad26.COV2.S COVID-19 vaccine or a placebo. This chain connects TRBV18 to TRBJ2-2; D call uncertain. The CDR3 loop is CASSFGLNTGELFF. Here the CDR3 DNA reads TGTGCCAGCTCTTTCGGCTTAAACACCGGGGAGCTGTTTTTT.